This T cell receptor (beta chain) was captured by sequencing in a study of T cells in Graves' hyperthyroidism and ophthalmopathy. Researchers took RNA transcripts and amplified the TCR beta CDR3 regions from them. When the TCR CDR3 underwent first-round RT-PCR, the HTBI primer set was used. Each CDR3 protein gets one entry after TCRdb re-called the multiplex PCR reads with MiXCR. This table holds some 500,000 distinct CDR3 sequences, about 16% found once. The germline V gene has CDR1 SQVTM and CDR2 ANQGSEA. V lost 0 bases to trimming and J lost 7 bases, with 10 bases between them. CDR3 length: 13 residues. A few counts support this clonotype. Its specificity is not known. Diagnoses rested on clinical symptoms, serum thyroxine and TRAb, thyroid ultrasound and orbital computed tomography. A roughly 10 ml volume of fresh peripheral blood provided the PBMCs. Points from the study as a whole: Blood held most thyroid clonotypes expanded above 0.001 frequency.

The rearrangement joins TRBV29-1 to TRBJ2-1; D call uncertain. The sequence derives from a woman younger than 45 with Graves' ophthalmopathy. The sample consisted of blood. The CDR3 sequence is CSVEEGSRNEQFF. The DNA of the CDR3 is TGCAGCGTTGAAGAAGGCTCGAGGAATGAGCAGTTCTTC.